The 25 T cell receptor beta chains given below trace back to one sample, sequenced in a study of beta chain features in type 1 diabetes. General observations from the study: In every one of the four CD4+ subsets, TCRB CDR3s were moderately but significantly shorter in Type 1 diabetes patients.

The investigators reverse transcribed all of the isolated RNA, so they sequenced expressed TCRB transcripts. Some clones are missing from TCRdb's copy, which holds only in-frame ones; the method was immunoSEQ multiplex PCR. This sample has 30,000 or so clones, with 65% found just once. Their antigens remain unidentified. The sample taken for sequencing was Tregs from blood. The source is a woman in her twenties or thirties with type 1 diabetes.

The CDR3 DNA follows: TGTGCCAGCTCACCACAGACAGACCACTATGGCTACACCTTC. The encoded protein is CASSPQTDHYGYTF. The chain recombines TRBV18 with TRBJ1-2; possibly TRBD1 for D (5 bases). This CDR3 comprises 14 residues. CDR1 and CDR2 (germline): KGHSH, LQKENI. The V gene lost 1 base and the J gene lost 3 bases, with 9 bases spanning the gap.

The rearrangement links TRBV30 to TRBJ2-1; no reliable D call. Germline V gene lookup returns CDR1 GTSNPN and CDR2 SVGIG (reference sequence). CDR3 length: 12 amino acids. Trimming cost V 2 bases and J 8 bases, with 10 bases left between them. The CDR3, as DNA: TGTGCCTGGAGTAGAAGCTCCTATGAGCAGTTCTTC. This translates into CAWSRSSYEQFF.

The chain links TRBV5-4 to TRBJ1-1; D possibly corresponds to TRBD1 (5 bases). Per germline, CDR1 SGHNT and CDR2 YYREEE (reference sequence). Between the trimmed V and J ends, which lost 0 bases and 2 bases, there was a span of 8 bases. This CDR3 region has 14 residues. CDR3 nucleotides: TGTGCCAGCAGCTTGGATACAGGCAACACTGAAGCTTTCTTT. Translation: CASSLDTGNTEAFF.

This clone was counted only a few times. The V and J genes are TRBV7-3 and TRBJ1-1; D is unclear. This CDR3 is built from 13 residues. The germline V and J ends were trimmed by 5 bases and 7 bases, with 14 bases remaining between them. Per germline, CDR1 SGHTA and CDR2 FQGTGA. The chain's CDR3 is CASSNADGFEAFF. The CDR3 region has the DNA TGTGCCAGCAGCAACGCGGATGGGTTTGAAGCTTTCTTT. The variable domain in full, with the rest retrieved from reference TRBV7-3 and TRBJ1-1, is GAGVSQTPSNKVTEKGKYVELRCDPISGHTALYWYRQSLGQGPEFLIYFQGTGAADDSGLPNDRFFAVRPEGSVSTLKIQRTERGDSAVYLCASSNADGFEAFFGQGTRLTVV.

By share, this clone counts as medium-sized. J is TRBJ2-1 and V is TRBV19; the match to TRBD2 covers 8 bases. The CDR3 is 12 amino acids. Unmatched junction bases numbered 0, after V lost 7 bases and J lost 4 bases. Germline-derived CDR1 and CDR2 are LNHDA and SQIVND (reference sequence). DNA of the CDR3: TGTGCCAGTACTAGCGGGTACAATGAGCAGTTCTTC. Amino acid sequence: CASTSGYNEQFF.

The chain combines TRBV6-5 with TRBJ2-3; D is unclear. Trimming cost V 4 bases and J 5 bases, with 7 bases left between them. The CDR3 consists of 12 residues. CDR1 is MNHEY and CDR2 is SVGAGI in the germline V gene. The CDR3 loop is CASSSSGDTQYF. CDR3 nucleotide sequence: TGTGCCAGCAGTTCGTCGGGAGATACGCAGTATTTT.

This chain links TRBV10-1 with TRBJ2-1; TRBD1 matches at 7 bases. Trimming cost V 5 bases and J 0 bases; bases outside gene matches: 4. The CDR3 has 15 amino acids. In germline, CDR1 is WNHNN, CDR2 SYGVQD (reference sequence). The CDR3 region is CASSRTGSSYNEQFF. The CDR3 coding sequence is TGCGCCAGCAGTCGGACAGGCAGCTCCTACAATGAGCAGTTCTTC.

V usage is TRBV30 and J usage is TRBJ2-7; the match to TRBD1 covers 7 bases. The V and J ends lost 1 base and 4 bases, in that order; junction bases with no gene match: 7. This CDR3 region has 14 residues. Germline lookup yields CDR1 GTSNPN and CDR2 SVGIG (reference sequence). CDR3 bases: TGTGCCTGGAGTGAAACAGGGGATGGGTACGAGCAGTACTTC. Its translation: CAWSETGDGYEQYF.

The CDR3, as DNA: TGTGCCAGCAGCTTAAAAGCCCTAGCGGGAGTCGGTAACACCGGGGAGCTGTTTTTT. Residues: CASSLKALAGVGNTGELFF. The chain combines TRBV7-3 with TRBJ2-2; TRBD2 aligns across 10 bases. Germline V gene lookup returns CDR1 SGHTA and CDR2 FQGTGA. This CDR3 spans 19 amino acids. V shed 1 base, J shed 2 bases, and the junction held 10 bases outside the gene matches.

This clone has only a few counts. The gene calls are TRBV13 and TRBJ2-5; perhaps TRBD1 as D (6 bases). This CDR3 contains 14 residues. With 3 bases removed from V and 4 bases from J, the gap between germline ends came to 12 bases. CDR1 PRHDT and CDR2 FYEKMQ come from the germline V gene (reference sequence). For the CDR3, the DNA is TGTGCCAGCAGCTTGGGGCAGGGGAGAGAGACCCAGTACTTC. It translates to CASSLGQGRETQYF.

The chain employs TRBV11-3 and TRBJ2-1; TRBD2 matches at 10 bases. Germline CDR1 is SGHNT and CDR2 is YENEEA. There are 15 residues in the CDR3. Trimming took 2 bases from V and 7 from J; bases not matched to a gene: 5. The CDR3 DNA reads as TGTGCCAGCAGCTTATCCCTAGCGGGAGCGAATGAGCAGTTCTTC. It yields the protein CASSLSLAGANEQFF.

The CDR3 region is CASSQGPDRELQPQHF. The CDR3, as DNA: TGCGCCAGCAGCCAGGGGCCGGACAGGGAGCTCCAGCCCCAGCATTTT. This chain connects TRBV4-1 to TRBJ1-5; 8 bases agree with TRBD1. Germline-derived CDR1 and CDR2 are MGHRA and YSYEKL. The CDR3 has 16 amino acids. The trim removed 3 bases at V and 7 bases at J, leaving 11 bases unmatched.

The rearrangement uses TRBV14 and TRBJ1-1; D ambiguous. The CDR3 contains 13 residues. The germline V gene encodes CDR1 SGHDN and CDR2 FVKESK. The ends were cut back, 2 bases at V and 8 bases at J, with 12 bases in the middle. In DNA, the CDR3 is TGTGCCAGCAGCCAAATGGGCGACCGGGAAGCTTTCTTT. Translating it yields CASSQMGDREAFF. The full variable domain, rest sourced from reference TRBV14 and TRBJ1-1, is EAGVTQFPSHSVIEKGQTVTLRCDPISGHDNLYWYRRVMGKEIKFLLHFVKESKQDESGMPNNRFLAERTGGTYSTLKVQPAELEDSGVYFCASSQMGDREAFFGQGTRLTVV.

About this clone: A junction end diverges from the germline sequence, so it may reflect a read error. This chain uses TRBV19 with TRBJ2-2, with D possibly being TRBD1 (6 bases). Germline CDR1 LNHDA, CDR2 SQIVND (reference sequence). The CDR3 spans 18 residues. In nucleotides, the CDR3 is TGTGCCGGTAGTTACCCCTCGTACAGGGCTGAATTTATGGGGGAGCTGTTTTTT. Protein: CAGSYPSYRAEFMGELFF.

This chain links TRBV7-2 with TRBJ2-6; D unresolved. There are 15 residues in the CDR3. Per germline, CDR1 SGHTA and CDR2 FQGNSA. Trimming removed 3 bases from V and 0 bases from J, with 6 bases in between. CDR3 region: CASSLVVSGANVLTF. The CDR3 DNA reads TGTGCCAGCAGCTTGGTAGTCTCTGGGGCCAACGTCCTGACTTTC.

The chain has TRBV29-1 and TRBJ2-7, with TRBD1 as a possible D gene (5 bases). Germline assignment: CDR1 SQVTM and CDR2 ANQGSEA. This CDR3 has 12 residues. Trimming pared 4 bases from V and 4 bases from J, leaving 11 bases between. CDR3 loop: CSVAWGGYEQYF. The CDR3 DNA reads TGCAGCGTTGCCTGGGGCGGTTACGAGCAGTACTTC.

J is TRBJ2-1 and V is TRBV7-2, with 8 bases aligning to TRBD1. With 5 bases clipped from V and 10 bases from J, the junction kept 10 bases outside the gene matches. The germline gives CDR1 SGHTA, CDR2 FQGNSA. This CDR3 contains 14 residues. CDR3 coding DNA: TGTGCCAGCAGCCTTTCGACAGGGGCTCACGAGCAGTTCTTC. Protein: CASSLSTGAHEQFF.

The table lists this clone with a few counts. The chain couples TRBV10-2 to TRBJ1-2; TRBD1 agrees at 9 bases. The CDR3 runs 14 residues. The trim removed 10 bases at V and 2 bases at J, leaving 8 bases unmatched. Germline lookup yields CDR1 WSHSY and CDR2 SAAADI. This CDR3 reads CATTPGQGNYGYTF. CDR3 DNA sequence: TGCGCCACCACACCGGGACAGGGAAACTATGGCTACACCTTC.

This clone was detected only once. This rearrangement joins TRBV6-5 to TRBJ1-1; 7 bases are shared with TRBD1. The CDR3 is 14 residues long. CDR1 and CDR2 from the germline V gene are MNHEY and SVGAGI. The J segment lost 4 bases and the V segment lost 2 bases, leaving 4 bases of the junction unmatched. The CDR3 DNA is TGTGCCAGCAGTTACAGGGGGCAGGTCACTGAAGCTTTCTTT. This sequence encodes CASSYRGQVTEAFF.

The chain links TRBV27 to TRBJ2-7; a possible D gene is TRBD2 (5 bases). Germline loops: CDR1 MNHEY, CDR2 SMNVEV (reference sequence). CDR3 length: 13 amino acids. V was cut by 3 bases and J by 6 bases, with 12 bases left in between. DNA for the CDR3: TGTGCCAGCAGTTTCGGCGGAGGCCCCGAGCAGTACTTC. It translates to CASSFGGGPEQYF.

The chain uses TRBV10-3 and TRBJ2-1; 9 bases match TRBD1. The CDR3 has 15 amino acids. The germline V gene has CDR1 ENHRY and CDR2 SYGVKD. Losses at the gene ends were 6 bases for V and 2 bases for J; bases not matched to a gene: 5. The CDR3 nucleotides read TGTGCCATCAGCTCCGACAGGGGGACCTACAATGAGCAGTTCTTC. Its translation is CAISSDRGTYNEQFF.

As concerns this clone: The junction does not match germline at one end; this may be a read error. V and J are TRBV19 and TRBJ1-4; D might be TRBD1 (5 bases). The CDR3 has 12 residues. Germline assignment: CDR1 LNHDA and CDR2 SQIVND (reference sequence). The CDR3 DNA sequence: TGTGCCAGTAGTATTATACAGGAAAAACTGTCTTTT. This sequence encodes CASSIIQEKLSF.

The chain links TRBV5-1 to TRBJ2-5; 7 bases map to TRBD2. Per germline, CDR1 SGHRS and CDR2 YFSETQ. The CDR3 sequence is 17 residues long. J gave up 2 bases and V 4 bases, and 14 bases lay outside the gene matches. CDR3 bases: TGCGCCAGCAGCCCGGGGACTAACCGACGGGTTCAAGAGACCCAGTACTTC. Translated: CASSPGTNRRVQETQYF.

This clone was recorded once. The chain uses TRBV25-1 and TRBJ1-2; 8 positions agree with TRBD1. Looked up from germline, CDR1 is MGHDK and CDR2 is SYGVNS. This CDR3 region has 13 residues. V gave up 3 bases and J gave up 5 bases; unmatched junction bases: 2. Here the CDR3 DNA reads TGTGCCAGCAGTGATGGGACAGGATATGGCTACACCTTC. Protein: CASSDGTGYGYTF.

The chain joins TRBV7-2 to TRBJ2-1, with D tentatively TRBD2 (6 bases). CDR3 length: 15 residues. Per germline, CDR1 SGHTA and CDR2 FQGNSA. The V end was cut by 2 bases, the J end by 1 base, with 9 bases between. CDR3: CASSLIGTSYNEQFF. The CDR3 DNA follows: TGTGCCAGCAGCTTAATTGGGACTTCCTACAATGAGCAGTTCTTC.